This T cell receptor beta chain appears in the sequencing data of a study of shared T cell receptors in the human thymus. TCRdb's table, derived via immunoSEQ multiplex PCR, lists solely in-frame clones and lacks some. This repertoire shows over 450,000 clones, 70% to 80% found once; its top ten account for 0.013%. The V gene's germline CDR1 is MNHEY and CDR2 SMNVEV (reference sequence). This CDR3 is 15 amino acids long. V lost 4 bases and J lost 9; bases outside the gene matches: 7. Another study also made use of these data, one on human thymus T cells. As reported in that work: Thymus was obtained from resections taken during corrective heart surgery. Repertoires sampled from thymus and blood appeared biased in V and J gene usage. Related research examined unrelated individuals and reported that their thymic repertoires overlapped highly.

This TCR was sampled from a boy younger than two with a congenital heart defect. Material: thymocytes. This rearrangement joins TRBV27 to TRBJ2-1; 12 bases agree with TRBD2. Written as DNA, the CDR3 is TGTGCCAGCAGTTCTCGACTAGCGGGAGTTATTGAGCAGTTCTTC. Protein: CASSSRLAGVIEQFF.